A single T cell receptor (beta chain) is shown here with its context. Its specificity is unknown. Each CDR3 protein is one row after TCRdb ran MiXCR on the 5' RACE reads. The repertoire consists of approximately 410,000 distinct CDR3 sequences, with 20% to 30% occurring once and the leading ten covering about 12%. Trimming left V 2 bases short and J 0 bases short, with 13 bases between. The CDR3 is 16 amino acids. Germline CDR1 and CDR2: MNHEY and SVGAGI. The sample comes from a study of T-cell memory formation after mild COVID-19. Study-wide background: Clustering of TCRs was largely donor specific. Overall study findings and caveats: Clones that contracted from day 15 to 85 had balanced CD4/CD8; later expanders were CD4+ biased.

The specimen was PBMCs or a T cell subset sorted from them (not recorded which). This TCR derives from an adult woman who had mild COVID-19 (a few samples of this study predate the infection). Cell type and time point are not known. The rearrangement uses TRBV6-5 and TRBJ2-5; tentatively, D is TRBD1 (6 bases). CDR3 amino acids: CASSYQHRQDQETQYF. The CDR3 bases are TGTGCCAGCAGTTACCAACACCGACAGGACCAAGAGACCCAGTACTTC.